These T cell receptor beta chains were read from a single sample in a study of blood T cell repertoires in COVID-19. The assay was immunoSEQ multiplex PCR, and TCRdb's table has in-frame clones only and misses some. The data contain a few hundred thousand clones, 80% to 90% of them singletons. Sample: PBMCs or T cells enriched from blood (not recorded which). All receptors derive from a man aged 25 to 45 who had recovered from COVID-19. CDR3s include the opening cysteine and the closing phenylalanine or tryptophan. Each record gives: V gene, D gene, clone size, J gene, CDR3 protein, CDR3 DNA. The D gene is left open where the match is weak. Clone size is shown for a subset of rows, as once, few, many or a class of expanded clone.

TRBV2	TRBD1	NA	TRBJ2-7	CASRHRGLYEQYF	TGTGCCAGCAGGCACAGGGGGCTCTACGAGCAGTACTTC
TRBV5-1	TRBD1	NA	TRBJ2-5	CASSLGQPYQETQYF	TGCGCCAGCAGCCTGGGACAGCCGTACCAAGAGACCCAGTACTTC
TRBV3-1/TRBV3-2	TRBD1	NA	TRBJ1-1	CASSPDRDTEAFF	TGTGCCAGCAGCCCCGACAGGGACACTGAAGCTTTCTTT
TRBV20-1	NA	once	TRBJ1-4	CSASLRVNEKLFF	TGCAGTGCTAGTCTCAGGGTTAATGAAAAACTGTTTTTT
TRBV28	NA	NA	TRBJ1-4	CASRKPAYRRSNEKLFF	TGTGCCAGCAGGAAACCAGCGTACAGGCGATCTAATGAAAAACTGTTTTTT
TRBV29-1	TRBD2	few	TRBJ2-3	CSVEGGGKSSTDTQYF	TGCAGCGTTGAAGGGGGAGGGAAATCTAGCACAGATACGCAGTATTTT
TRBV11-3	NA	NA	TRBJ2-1	CASSSDRRNEQFF	TGTGCCAGCAGCTCGGACAGACGCAATGAGCAGTTCTTC
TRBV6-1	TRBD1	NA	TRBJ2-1	CASSEVRDRVQFF	TGTGCCAGCAGTGAAGTTCGGGACAGGGTCCAGTTCTTC
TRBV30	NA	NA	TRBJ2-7	CAWTGLSYEQYF	TGTGCCTGGACGGGACTTTCCTACGAGCAGTACTTC
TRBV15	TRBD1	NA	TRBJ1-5	CATSIEQGVGQPQHF	TGTGCCACCAGCATAGAACAGGGGGTGGGCCAGCCCCAGCATTTT
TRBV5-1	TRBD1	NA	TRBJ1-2	CASSLISLTPGTDRVGGYTF	TGCGCCAGCAGCTTGATATCCCTCACGCCCGGGACAGATCGGGTAGGGGGTTACACCTTC
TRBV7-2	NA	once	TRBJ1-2	CASSSRGGSHFRKVGYTF	TGTGCCAGCAGCTCGAGGGGGGGGAGTCATTTTCGAAAAGTTGGCTACACCTTC
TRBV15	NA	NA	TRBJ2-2	CAIGVDTGELFF	TGTGCCATAGGGGTAGACACCGGGGAGCTGTTTTTT
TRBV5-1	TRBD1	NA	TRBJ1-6	CASSFSGQGDNSPLHF	TGCGCCAGCAGCTTCTCAGGACAGGGAGATAATTCACCCCTCCACTTT
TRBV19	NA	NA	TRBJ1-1	CASSIISSGNGEAFF	TGTGCCAGTAGTATAATATCTTCAGGGAACGGTGAAGCTTTCTTT
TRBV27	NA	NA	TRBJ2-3	CASSFLGVYTDTQYF	TGTGCCAGCAGTTTTCTCGGGGTTTACACAGATACGCAGTATTTT
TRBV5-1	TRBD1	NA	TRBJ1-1	CASSLQGAEMNTEAFF	TGCGCCAGCAGCTTACAGGGGGCGGAAATGAACACTGAAGCTTTCTTT
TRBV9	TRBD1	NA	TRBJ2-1	CASSPGTASYNEQFF	TGTGCCAGCAGCCCGGGGACAGCCTCCTACAATGAGCAGTTCTTC
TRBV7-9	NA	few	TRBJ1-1	CASSKQGTEAFF	TGTGCCAGCAGCAAACAGGGCACTGAAGCTTTCTTT
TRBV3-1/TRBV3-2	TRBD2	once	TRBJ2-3	CASSQGGTTDYTQYF	TGTGCCAGCAGCCAAGGAGGGACTACAGATTATACGCAGTATTTT
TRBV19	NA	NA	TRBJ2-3	CASSIDLEVKGTDTQYF	TGTGCCAGTAGTATAGATTTAGAGGTTAAGGGGACAGATACGCAGTATTTT
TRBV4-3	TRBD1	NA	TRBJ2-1	CASSQGTGSYNEQFF	TGCGCCAGCAGCCAAGGGACAGGGTCCTACAATGAGCAGTTCTTC
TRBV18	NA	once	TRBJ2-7	CASSPTLYEQYF	TGTGCCAGCTCACCAACTCTCTACGAGCAGTACTTC
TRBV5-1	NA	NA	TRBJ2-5	CASSNRRWGVETQYF	TGCGCCAGCAGCAACCGGCGTTGGGGCGTAGAGACCCAGTACTTC
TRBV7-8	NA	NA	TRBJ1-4	CASSLDRGEKLFF	TGTGCCAGCAGCTTAGACCGGGGAGAAAAACTGTTTTTT
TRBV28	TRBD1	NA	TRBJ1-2	CASTTGGAYGYTF	TGTGCCAGCACCACAGGGGGCGCATATGGCTACACCTTC
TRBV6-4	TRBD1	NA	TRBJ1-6	CASSAPDRGGHF	TGTGCCAGCAGTGCACCTGACAGGGGAGGCCACTTT
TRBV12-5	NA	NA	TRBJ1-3	CASGQGTGRVDTIYF	TGTGCTAGTGGACAAGGAACCGGGCGGGTTGACACCATATATTTT
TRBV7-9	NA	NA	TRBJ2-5	CASSLAYQETQYF	TGTGCCAGCAGCTTAGCTTATCAAGAGACCCAGTACTTC
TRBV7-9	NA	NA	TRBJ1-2	CASSFGAVDGYTF	TGTGCCAGCAGCTTTGGGGCGGTAGATGGCTACACCTTC
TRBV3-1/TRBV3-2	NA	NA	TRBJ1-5	CASSQDIGPQHF	TGTGCCAGCAGCCAAGACATCGGGCCCCAGCATTTT
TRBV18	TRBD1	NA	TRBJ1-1	CASSPDGTGNTEAFF	TGTGCCAGCTCACCAGACGGGACAGGGAACACTGAAGCTTTCTTT
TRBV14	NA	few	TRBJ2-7	CASSYAGLLGEYF	TGTGCCAGCAGCTACGCCGGGCTCCTCGGGGAGTACTTC
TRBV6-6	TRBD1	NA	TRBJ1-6	CASSLGQAVYNSPLHF	TGTGCCAGCAGTTTGGGACAGGCTGTATATAATTCACCCCTCCACTTT
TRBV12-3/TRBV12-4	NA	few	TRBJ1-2	CASSLPGDGYTF	TGTGCCAGCAGTTTACCAGGGGATGGCTACACCTTC
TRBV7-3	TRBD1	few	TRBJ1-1	CASSLAGQGGEAFF	TGTGCCAGCAGCTTAGCGGGACAGGGAGGTGAAGCTTTCTTT
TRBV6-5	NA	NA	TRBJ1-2	CASSDRSEGYGYTF	TGTGCCAGCAGCGACAGGAGCGAGGGCTATGGCTACACCTTC
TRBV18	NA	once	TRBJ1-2	CASSPAAGLHYGYTF	TGTGCCAGCTCACCGGCGGCAGGGTTACACTATGGCTACACCTTC
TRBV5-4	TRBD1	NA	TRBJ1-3	CASSSDRGHGNTIYF	TGTGCCAGCAGTTCGGACAGGGGGCACGGAAACACCATATATTTT
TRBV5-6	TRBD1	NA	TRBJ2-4	CASSRQGVMVAKNIQYF	TGTGCCAGCAGTCGACAGGGGGTGATGGTAGCCAAAAACATTCAGTACTTC
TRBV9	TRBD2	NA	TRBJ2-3	CASSVVDEGLAGGTDTQYF	TGTGCCAGCAGCGTAGTTGACGAAGGACTAGCGGGGGGCACAGATACGCAGTATTTT